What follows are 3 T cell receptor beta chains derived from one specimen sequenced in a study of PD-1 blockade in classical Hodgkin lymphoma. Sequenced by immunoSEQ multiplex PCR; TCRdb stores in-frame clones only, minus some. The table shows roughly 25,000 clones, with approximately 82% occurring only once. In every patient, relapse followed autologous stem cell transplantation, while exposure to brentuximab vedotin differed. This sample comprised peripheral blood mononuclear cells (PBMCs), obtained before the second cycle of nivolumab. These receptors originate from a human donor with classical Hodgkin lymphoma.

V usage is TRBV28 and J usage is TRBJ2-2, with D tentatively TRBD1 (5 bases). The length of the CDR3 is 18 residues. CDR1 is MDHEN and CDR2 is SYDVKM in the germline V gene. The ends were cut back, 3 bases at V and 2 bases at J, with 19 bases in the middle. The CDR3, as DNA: TGTGCCAGCAGTTTGGGGCTACCCGAAGGTTCTAACACCGGGGAGCTGTTTTTT. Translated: CASSLGLPEGSNTGELFF.

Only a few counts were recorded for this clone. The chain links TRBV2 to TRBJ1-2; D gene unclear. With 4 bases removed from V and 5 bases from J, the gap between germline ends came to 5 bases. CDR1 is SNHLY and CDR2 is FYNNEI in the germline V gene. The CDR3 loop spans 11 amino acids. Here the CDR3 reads CASSVVYGYTF. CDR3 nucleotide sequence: TGTGCCAGCAGTGTAGTATATGGCTACACCTTC.

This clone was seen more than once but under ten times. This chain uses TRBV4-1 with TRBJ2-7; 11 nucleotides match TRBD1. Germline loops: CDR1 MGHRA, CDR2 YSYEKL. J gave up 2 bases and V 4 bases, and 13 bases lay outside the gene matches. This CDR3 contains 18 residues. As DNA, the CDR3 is TGCGCCAGCAGCCCTGATCGGGACAGGGGGTATACCCCCTACGAGCAGTACTTC. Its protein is CASSPDRDRGYTPYEQYF.